This TCR beta chain was captured by sequencing in a study of radiotherapy plus CTLA-4 blockade in lung cancer. Study at large: Disease control reached over 30%, with objective responses in approximately 17%.

Study conclusions and caveats: Blood-borne expansion of tumor-derived TCR clones followed radiotherapy plus ipilimumab. It was early blood T cell clone dynamics, with interferon-beta, that reportedly best predicted response.

Concerning this clone: Its antigen is undetermined.

This table comes from immunoSEQ multiplex PCR, and its TCRdb copy is limited to in-frame clones, with some not included. Of around 42,000 clones listed, about 63% are singletons. Germline V gene sequence: CDR1 MNHNY, CDR2 SVGAGI (reference sequence). This CDR3 comprises 16 residues. V was trimmed by 4 bases and J by 3 bases, leaving 16 bases between them. The sample in question was peripheral blood, obtained from a patient treated with radiotherapy plus ipilimumab. This chain connects TRBV6-6 to TRBJ1-3; D call uncertain. This receptor was obtained from a human donor with non-small cell lung cancer who had a partial response to radiotherapy plus ipilimumab. The CDR3: CASSSGLLRDGNTIYF. In nucleotides, the CDR3 is TGTGCCAGCAGTTCCGGACTGCTTCGGGATGGAAACACCATATATTTT.